This TCR beta chain originates from a study of blood T cell repertoires in COVID-19. Study as a whole: The analysed material was cDNA or gDNA that came from T cells, B-cell-depleted T cells, or PBMCs.

The authors' processing: Estimation of nucleated cell counts was performed using reference gene primer amplification. TCRdb keeps only in-frame clones here, not all; method: immunoSEQ multiplex PCR. That table gives V, J and clone size, and the DNA gave D and trimming. The profile covers about 230,000 clones, with around nine tenths appearing a single time and less than 4% taken by the ten largest. All enrollees were roughly 18 to 89 years old and from approximately 24 US areas. The sequence derives from a woman in her twenties or thirties with acute COVID-19. Material: PBMCs or T cells enriched from blood (not recorded which).

The CDR3 nucleotides read TGTGCCAGCAGTTACTCGACAGGAACCGGCTACGAGCAGTACTTC. Protein product: CASSYSTGTGYEQYF. This chain connects TRBV6-5 to TRBJ2-7, with D perhaps matching TRBD1 (6 bases). CDR3 size: 15 residues. Trimming stripped 0 bases from V and 3 bases from J, with 12 bases between. Germline values: CDR1 MNHEY, CDR2 SVGAGI.